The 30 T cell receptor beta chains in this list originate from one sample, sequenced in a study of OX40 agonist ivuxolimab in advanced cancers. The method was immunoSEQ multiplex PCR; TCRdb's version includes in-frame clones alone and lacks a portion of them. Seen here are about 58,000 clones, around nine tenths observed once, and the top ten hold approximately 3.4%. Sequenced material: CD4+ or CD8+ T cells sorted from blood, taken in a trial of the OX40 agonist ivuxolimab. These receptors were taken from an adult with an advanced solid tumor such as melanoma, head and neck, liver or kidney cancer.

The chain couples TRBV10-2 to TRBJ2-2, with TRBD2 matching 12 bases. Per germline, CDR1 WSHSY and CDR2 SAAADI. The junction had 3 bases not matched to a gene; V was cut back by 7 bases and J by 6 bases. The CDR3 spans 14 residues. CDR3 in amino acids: CASKTSGSPGELFF. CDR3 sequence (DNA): TGCGCCAGCAAGACTAGCGGGAGCCCCGGGGAGCTGTTTTTT.

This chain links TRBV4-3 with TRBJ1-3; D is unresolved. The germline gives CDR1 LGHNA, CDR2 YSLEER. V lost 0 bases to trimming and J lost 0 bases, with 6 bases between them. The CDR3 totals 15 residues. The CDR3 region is CASSQDRSSGNTIYF. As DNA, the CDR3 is TGCGCCAGCAGCCAAGACCGGAGCTCTGGAAACACCATATATTTT.

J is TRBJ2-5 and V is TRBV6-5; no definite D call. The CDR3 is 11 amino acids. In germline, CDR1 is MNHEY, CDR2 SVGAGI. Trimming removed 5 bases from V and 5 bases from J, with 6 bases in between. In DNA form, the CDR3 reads TGTGCCAGCAGTCATGGGGAGACCCAGTACTTC. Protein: CASSHGETQYF.

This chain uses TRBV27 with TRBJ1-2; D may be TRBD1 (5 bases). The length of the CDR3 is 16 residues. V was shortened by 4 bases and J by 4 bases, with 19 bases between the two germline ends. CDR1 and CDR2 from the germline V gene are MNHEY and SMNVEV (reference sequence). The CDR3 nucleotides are TGTGCCAGCAGTTCTACGTGGCGGGGCGCAATCTATGGCTACACCTTC. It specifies CASSSTWRGAIYGYTF.

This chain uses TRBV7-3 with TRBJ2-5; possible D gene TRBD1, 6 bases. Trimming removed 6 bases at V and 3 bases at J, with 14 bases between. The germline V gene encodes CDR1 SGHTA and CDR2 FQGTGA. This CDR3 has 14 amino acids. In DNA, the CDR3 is TGTGCCAGCAGACAGACAGGTGAGAAAGAGACCCAGTACTTC. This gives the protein CASRQTGEKETQYF.

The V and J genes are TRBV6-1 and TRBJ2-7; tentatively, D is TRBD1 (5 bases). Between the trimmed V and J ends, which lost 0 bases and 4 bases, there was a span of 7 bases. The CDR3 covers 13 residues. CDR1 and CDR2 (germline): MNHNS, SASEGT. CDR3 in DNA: TGTGCCAGCAGTGAAGCGGGGCAGTACGAGCAGTACTTC. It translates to CASSEAGQYEQYF.

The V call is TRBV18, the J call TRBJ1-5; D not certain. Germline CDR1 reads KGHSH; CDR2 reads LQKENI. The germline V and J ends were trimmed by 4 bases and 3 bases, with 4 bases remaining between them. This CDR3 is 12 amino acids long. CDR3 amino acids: CASSQYNQPQHF. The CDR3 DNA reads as TGTGCCAGCTCACAATACAATCAGCCCCAGCATTTT.

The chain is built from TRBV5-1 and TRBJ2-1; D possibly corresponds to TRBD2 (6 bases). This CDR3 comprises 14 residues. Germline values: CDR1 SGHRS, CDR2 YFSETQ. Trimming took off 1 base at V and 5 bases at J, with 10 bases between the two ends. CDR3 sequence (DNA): TGCGCCAGCAGCTTGTTTGCGGGAAACAATGAGCAGTTCTTC. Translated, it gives CASSLFAGNNEQFF.

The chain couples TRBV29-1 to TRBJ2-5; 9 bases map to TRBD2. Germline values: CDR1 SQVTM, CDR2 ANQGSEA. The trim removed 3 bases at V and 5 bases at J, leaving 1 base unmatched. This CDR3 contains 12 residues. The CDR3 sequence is CSVDSGGETQYF. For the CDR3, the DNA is TGCAGCGTTGACAGCGGGGGGGAGACCCAGTACTTC.

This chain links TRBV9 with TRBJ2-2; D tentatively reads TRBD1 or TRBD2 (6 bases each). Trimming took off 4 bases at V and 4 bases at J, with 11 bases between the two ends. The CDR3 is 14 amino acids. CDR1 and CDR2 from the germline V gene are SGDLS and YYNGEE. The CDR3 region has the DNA TGTGCCAGCAGCCGTCGGGGGCTCACCGGGGAGCTGTTTTTT. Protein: CASSRRGLTGELFF.

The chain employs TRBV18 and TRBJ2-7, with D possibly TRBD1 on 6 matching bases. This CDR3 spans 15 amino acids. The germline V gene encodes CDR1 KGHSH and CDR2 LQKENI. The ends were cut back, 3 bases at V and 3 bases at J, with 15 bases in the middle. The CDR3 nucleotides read TGTGCCAGCTCACCCCCTCCGGGACAAAACTACGAGCAGTACTTC. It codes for CASSPPPGQNYEQYF.

The CDR3, as DNA: TGTGCCAGCTCACCAACGGAGAATGAAAAACTGTTTTTT. Its translation is CASSPTENEKLFF. The chain is built from TRBV18 and TRBJ1-4; D is ambiguous. The CDR3 sequence is 13 residues long. V lost 2 bases, J lost 5 bases, and 6 bases lay in between. Germline lookup yields CDR1 KGHSH and CDR2 LQKENI.

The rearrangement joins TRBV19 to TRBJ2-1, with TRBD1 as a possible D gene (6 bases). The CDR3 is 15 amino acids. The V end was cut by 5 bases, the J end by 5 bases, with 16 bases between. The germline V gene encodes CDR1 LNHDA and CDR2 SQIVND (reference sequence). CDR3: CASSEDSRWNNEQFF. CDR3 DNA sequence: TGTGCCAGTAGTGAGGACAGTCGCTGGAACAATGAGCAGTTCTTC.

CDR3 coding DNA: TGTGCCAGCCGGGGGCAGGGGGCAGGGAATGAGCAGTTCTTC. Its protein product is CASRGQGAGNEQFF. This sequence joins TRBV6-1 and TRBJ2-1, with 8 bases matching TRBD1. CDR1 is MNHNS, CDR2 SASEGT, per germline. Losses at the gene ends were 8 bases for V and 7 bases for J; bases not matched to a gene: 10. The CDR3 runs 14 residues.

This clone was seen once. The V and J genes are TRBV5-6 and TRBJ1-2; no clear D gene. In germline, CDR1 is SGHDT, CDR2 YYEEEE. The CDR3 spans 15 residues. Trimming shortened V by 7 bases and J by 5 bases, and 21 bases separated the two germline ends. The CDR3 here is CASLPSGFDPYGYTF. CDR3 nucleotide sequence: TGTGCCAGCTTGCCCTCCGGATTTGACCCATATGGCTACACCTTC.

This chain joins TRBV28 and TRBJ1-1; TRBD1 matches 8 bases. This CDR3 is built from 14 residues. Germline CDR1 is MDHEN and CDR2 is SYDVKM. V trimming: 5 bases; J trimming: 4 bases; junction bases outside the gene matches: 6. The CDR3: CASSIPTGGTEAFF. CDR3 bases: TGTGCCAGCAGTATCCCTACAGGGGGCACTGAAGCTTTCTTT.

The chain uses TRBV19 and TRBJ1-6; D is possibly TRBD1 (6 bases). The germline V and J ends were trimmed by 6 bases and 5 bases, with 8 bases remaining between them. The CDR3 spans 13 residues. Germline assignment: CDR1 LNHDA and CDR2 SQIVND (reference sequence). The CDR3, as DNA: TGTGCCAGTAGCACAGGGAATAATTCACCCCTCCACTTT. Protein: CASSTGNNSPLHF.

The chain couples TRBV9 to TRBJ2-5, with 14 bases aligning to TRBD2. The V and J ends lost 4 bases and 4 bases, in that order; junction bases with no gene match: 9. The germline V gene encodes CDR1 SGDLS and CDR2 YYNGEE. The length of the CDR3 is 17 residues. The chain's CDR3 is CASSPTLTSGRGETQYF. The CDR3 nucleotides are TGTGCCAGCAGCCCAACCTTGACTAGCGGGAGGGGAGAGACCCAGTACTTC.

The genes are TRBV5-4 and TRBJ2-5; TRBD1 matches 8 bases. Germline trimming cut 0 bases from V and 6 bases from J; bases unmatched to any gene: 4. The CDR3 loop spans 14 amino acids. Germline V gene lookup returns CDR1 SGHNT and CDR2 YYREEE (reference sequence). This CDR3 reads CASSLATGGKTQYF. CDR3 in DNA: TGTGCCAGCAGCTTGGCAACAGGGGGAAAGACCCAGTACTTC.

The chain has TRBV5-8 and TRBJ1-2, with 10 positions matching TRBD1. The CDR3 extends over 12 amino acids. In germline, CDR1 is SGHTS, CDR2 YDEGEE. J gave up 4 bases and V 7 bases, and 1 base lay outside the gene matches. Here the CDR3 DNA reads TGTGCCAGCCGGGACAGGGGCTATGGCTACACCTTC. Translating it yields CASRDRGYGYTF.

This CDR3 is CASSRVKGLFYGYTF. The CDR3 nucleotides are TGTGCCAGCAGTAGGGTGAAGGGCTTGTTCTATGGCTACACCTTC. The genes are TRBV27 and TRBJ1-2, with D uncertain. Germline V lookup: CDR1 MNHEY, CDR2 SMNVEV (reference sequence). CDR3 length equals 15 residues. Trimming took off 5 bases at V and 4 bases at J, with 17 bases between the two ends.

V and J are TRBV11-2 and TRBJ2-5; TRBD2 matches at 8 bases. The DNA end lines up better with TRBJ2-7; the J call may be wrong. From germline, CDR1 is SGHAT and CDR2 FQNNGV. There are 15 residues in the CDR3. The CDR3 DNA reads TGTGCCAGCAGCCGATTAAGCGGGAGCTACTACGAGCAGTACTTC. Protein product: CASSRLSGSYYEQYF.

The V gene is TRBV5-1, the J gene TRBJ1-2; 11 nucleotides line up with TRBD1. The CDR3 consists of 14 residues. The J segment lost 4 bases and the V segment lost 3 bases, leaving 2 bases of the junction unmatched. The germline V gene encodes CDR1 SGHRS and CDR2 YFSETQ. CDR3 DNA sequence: TGCGCCAGCAGCTCGGGACAGGGGGGCTATGGCTACACCTTC. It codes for CASSSGQGGYGYTF.

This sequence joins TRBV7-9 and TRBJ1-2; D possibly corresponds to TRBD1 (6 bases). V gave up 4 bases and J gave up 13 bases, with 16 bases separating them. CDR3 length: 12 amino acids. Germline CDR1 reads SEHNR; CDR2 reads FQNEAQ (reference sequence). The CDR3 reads CASSSTGTSSTF. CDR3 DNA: TGTGCCAGCAGCTCCACAGGGACTTCTAGCACCTTC.

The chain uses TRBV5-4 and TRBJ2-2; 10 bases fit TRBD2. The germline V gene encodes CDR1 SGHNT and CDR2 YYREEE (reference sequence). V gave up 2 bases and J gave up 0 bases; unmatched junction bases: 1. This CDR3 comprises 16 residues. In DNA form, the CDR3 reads TGTGCCAGCAGCTTTCTAGCGGGAGCGAACACCGGGGAGCTGTTTTTT. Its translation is CASSFLAGANTGELFF.

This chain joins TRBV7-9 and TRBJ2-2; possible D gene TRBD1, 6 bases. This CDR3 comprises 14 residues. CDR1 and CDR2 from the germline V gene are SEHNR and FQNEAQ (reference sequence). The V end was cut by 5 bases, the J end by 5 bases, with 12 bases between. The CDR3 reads CASSPRQETGELFF. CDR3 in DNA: TGTGCCAGCAGCCCCCGACAGGAAACCGGGGAGCTGTTTTTT.

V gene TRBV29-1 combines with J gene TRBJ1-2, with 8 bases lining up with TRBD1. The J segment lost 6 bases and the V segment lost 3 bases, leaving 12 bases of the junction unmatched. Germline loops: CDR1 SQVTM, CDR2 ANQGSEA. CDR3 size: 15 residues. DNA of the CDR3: TGCAGCGTTGAGAAGGGGGACAGGCCCAGAGATGGCTACACCTTC. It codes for CSVEKGDRPRDGYTF.

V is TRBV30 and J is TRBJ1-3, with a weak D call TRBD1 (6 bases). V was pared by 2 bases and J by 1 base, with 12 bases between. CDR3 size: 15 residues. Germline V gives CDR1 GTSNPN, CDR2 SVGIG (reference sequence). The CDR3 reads CAWSTAGDSGNTIYF. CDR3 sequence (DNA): TGTGCCTGGAGTACAGCAGGGGATTCTGGAAACACCATATATTTT.

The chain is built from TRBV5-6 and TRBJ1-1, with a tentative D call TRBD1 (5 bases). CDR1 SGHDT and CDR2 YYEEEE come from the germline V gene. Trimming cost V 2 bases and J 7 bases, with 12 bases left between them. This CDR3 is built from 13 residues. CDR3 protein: CASSFGARNEAFF. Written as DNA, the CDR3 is TGTGCCAGCAGCTTTGGGGCGCGGAATGAAGCTTTCTTT.

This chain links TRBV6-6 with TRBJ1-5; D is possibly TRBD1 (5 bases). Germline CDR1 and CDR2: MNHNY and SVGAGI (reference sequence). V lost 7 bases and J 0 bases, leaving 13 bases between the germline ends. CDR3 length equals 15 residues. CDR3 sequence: CASTAGGISNQPQHF. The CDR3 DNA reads TGTGCCAGCACCGCTGGGGGGATTAGCAATCAGCCCCAGCATTTT.